A selection of T cell receptor beta chains follows, all from one sample in a study of cytomegalovirus exposure and HLA in healthy donors. Clones were sequenced by immunoSEQ multiplex PCR, and TCRdb holds only the in-frame ones, with some missing. The sample contains around 180,000 clones, around 84% of which appear only once. Material for sequencing was PBMCs. Receptors originate from a boy younger than 10 in good health and CMV-seronegative. Both conserved end residues are part of each CDR3. D genes are given only for firm matches. A row's size may be missing; if present it is once, few, many or a size class.

D	V	size	J	DNA	CDR3
.	TRBV5-6	.	TRBJ2-2	TGTGCCAGCAGCTTTACCGGACTGGGCCACGCCGGGGAGCTGTTTTTT	CASSFTGLGHAGELFF
.	TRBV2	.	TRBJ2-7	TGTGCCAGCAGTCCGCAGCGGAGCTCCTACGAGCAGTACTTC	CASSPQRSSYEQYF
.	TRBV18	.	TRBJ1-5	TGTGCCAGCTCACGGGGAGCCAATCAGCCCCAGCATTTT	CASSRGANQPQHF
TRBD2	TRBV27	.	TRBJ2-1	TGTGCCAGCAGTGATCCTAGCGGGAGTAAAGATGAGCAGTTCTTC	CASSDPSGSKDEQFF
.	TRBV25-1	.	TRBJ1-2	TGTGCCAGCAGTAAGGACAGTTCCAACTATGGCTACACCTTC	CASSKDSSNYGYTF
.	TRBV19	.	TRBJ1-6	TGTGCTTCAGGAGGCTTGAATTCACCCCTCCACTTT	CASGGLNSPLHF
TRBD1	TRBV6-6	.	TRBJ2-5	TGTGCCAGCAGTGAGACAGGGAAAGAGACCCAGTACTTC	CASSETGKETQYF
TRBD2	TRBV5-1	once	TRBJ2-3	TGCGCCAGCAGCACCATCCCGGGACTAGCGGGGGCGATCACAGATACGCAGTATTTT	CASSTIPGLAGAITDTQYF
.	TRBV7-9	.	TRBJ2-1	TGTGCCAGCAGCTTAAGGCAGGGGATCTACAATGAGCAGTTCTTC	CASSLRQGIYNEQFF
TRBD1	TRBV6-1	.	TRBJ1-1	TGTGCCAGCAGGAAGACAGGGTGGGACACTGAAGCTTTCTTT	CASRKTGWDTEAFF
.	TRBV21-1	.	TRBJ2-7	TGTGCCAGCAGCAACCCTATTACAGGTAAATACGAGCAGTACTTC	CASSNPITGKYEQYF
.	TRBV5-4	.	TRBJ2-3	TGTGCCAGCAGCTTGAAGGGGACAAGCACGGATACGCAGTATTTT	CASSLKGTSTDTQYF
.	TRBV28	.	TRBJ2-6	TGTGCCAGCAGTTTAGCAGTCTCTGGGGCCAACGTCCTGACTTTC	CASSLAVSGANVLTF
.	TRBV27	.	TRBJ2-1	TGTGCCAGCAGACCTAGCTACAATGAGCAGTTCTTC	CASRPSYNEQFF